The clone carrying this T cell receptor beta chain was seen only a few times. The entry originates in a study of blood T cells in healthy people across ages. With a J-beta primer mix and a sample-barcoded 5' primer, a second PCR ran about 6 to 11 cycles. MiXCR was run by TCRdb on the 5' RACE reads, yielding one entry per CDR3 protein. The data hold some 1.4 million distinct CDR3 sequences, with approximately 40% observed a single time. Extractions gave at least 5.5 micrograms of total RNA per sample. Sequencing was performed on blood. This TCR derives from a woman aged 18-30 years in good health.

The CDR3 loop is CASSDRVVSNEQFF. The CDR3 DNA follows: TGTGCCAGCAGTGATAGGGTAGTTTCCAATGAGCAGTTCTTC. V usage is TRBV6-1 and J usage is TRBJ2-1; D gene unclear. This CDR3 is built from 14 residues. Germline CDR1 and CDR2: MNHNS and SASEGT. Trimming removed 3 bases at V and 6 bases at J, with 12 bases between.